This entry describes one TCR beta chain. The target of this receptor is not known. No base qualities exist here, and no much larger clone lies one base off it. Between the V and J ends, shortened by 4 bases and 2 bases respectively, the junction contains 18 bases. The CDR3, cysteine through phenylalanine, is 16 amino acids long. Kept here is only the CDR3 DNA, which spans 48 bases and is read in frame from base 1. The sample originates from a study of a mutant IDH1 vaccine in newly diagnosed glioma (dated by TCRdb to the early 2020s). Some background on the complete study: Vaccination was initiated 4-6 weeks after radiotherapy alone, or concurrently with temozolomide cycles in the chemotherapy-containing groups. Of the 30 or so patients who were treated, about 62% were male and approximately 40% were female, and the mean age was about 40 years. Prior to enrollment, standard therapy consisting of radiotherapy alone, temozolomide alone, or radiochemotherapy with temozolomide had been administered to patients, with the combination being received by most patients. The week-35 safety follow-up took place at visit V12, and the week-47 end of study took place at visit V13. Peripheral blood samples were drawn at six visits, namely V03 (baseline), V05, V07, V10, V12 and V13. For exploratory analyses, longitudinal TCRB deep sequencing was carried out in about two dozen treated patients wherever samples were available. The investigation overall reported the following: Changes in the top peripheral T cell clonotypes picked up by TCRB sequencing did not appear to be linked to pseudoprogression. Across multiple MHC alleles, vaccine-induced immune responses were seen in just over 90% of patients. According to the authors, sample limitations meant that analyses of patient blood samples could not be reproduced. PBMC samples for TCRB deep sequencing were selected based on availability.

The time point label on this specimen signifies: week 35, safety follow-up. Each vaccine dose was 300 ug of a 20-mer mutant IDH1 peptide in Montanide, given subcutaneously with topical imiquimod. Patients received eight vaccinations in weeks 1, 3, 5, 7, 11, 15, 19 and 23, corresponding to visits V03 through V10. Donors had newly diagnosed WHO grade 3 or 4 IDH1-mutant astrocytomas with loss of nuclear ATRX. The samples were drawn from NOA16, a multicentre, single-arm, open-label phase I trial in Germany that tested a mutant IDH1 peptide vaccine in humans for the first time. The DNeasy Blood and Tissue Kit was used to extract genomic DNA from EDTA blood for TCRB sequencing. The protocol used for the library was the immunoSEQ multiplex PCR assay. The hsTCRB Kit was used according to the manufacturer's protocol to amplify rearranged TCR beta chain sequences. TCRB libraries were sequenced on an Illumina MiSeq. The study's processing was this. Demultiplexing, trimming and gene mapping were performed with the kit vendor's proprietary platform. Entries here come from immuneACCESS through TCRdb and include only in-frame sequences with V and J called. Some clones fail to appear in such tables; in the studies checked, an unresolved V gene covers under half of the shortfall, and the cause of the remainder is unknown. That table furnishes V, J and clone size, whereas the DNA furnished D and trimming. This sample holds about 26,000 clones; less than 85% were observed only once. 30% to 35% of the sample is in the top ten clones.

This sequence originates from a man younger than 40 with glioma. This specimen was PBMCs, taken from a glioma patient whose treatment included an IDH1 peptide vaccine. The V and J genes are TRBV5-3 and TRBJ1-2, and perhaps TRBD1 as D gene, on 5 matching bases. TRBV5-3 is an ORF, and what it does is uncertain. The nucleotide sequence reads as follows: TGTGCCAGAAGCGTACTCCGCGACAGCATAAACTATGGCTACACCTTC. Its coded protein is CARSVLRDSINYGYTF.